Sequencing of this T cell receptor beta chain was carried out in a study of blood T cells in healthy people across ages. Alongside a J-beta primer mix, a sample-barcoded 5' primer served in a second PCR lasting roughly 7 to 11 cycles. From the 5' RACE reads, TCRdb called clonotypes with MiXCR, one entry per CDR3 protein. The data hold under 1 million distinct CDR3 sequences, with around 42% observed a single time. With V trimmed by 4 bases and J by 8 bases, 9 bases remained unmatched. The CDR3 length is 15 residues. Germline V gives CDR1 LGHDT, CDR2 YNNKEL (reference sequence). Sequencing was carried out using blood. This chain links TRBV3-1 with TRBJ1-2, with TRBD1 matching 11 bases. The clonotype comes from a man aged 55-75 years in good health. The CDR3 sequence is CASSPRTGGNLGYTF. CDR3 nucleotides: TGTGCCAGCAGCCCCCGGACAGGGGGCAATTTAGGCTACACCTTC.